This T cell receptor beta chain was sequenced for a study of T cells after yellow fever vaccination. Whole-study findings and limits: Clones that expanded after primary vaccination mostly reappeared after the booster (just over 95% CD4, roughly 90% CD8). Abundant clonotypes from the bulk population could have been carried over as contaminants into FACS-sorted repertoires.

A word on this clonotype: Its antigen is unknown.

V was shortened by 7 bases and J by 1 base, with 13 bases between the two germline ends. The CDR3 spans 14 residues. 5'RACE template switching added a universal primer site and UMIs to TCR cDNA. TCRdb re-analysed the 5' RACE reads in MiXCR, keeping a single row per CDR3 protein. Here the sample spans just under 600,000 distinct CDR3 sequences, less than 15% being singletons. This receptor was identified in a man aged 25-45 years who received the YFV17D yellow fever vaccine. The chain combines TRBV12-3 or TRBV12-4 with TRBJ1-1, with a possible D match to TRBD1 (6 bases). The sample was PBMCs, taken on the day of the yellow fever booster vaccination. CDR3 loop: CASKIGQPNTEAFF. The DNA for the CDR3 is TGTGCCAGCAAGATCGGACAGCCGAACACTGAAGCTTTCTTT.